These 23 T cell receptor beta chains were all obtained from the same sample, sequenced in a study of identical twins. One entry per CDR3 protein results from TCRdb running MiXCR on the 5' RACE reads. The sample contains about 570,000 distinct CDR3 sequences, approximately 9.6% of which appear only once. These data also featured in a second study, about yellow fever vaccine responses in identical twins.

Sequencing was done on a sample of PBMCs. The receptors here all came from a woman aged 18 to 35 in good health.

This clonotype was observed a few times. The rearrangement uses TRBV9 and TRBJ2-3; D is perhaps TRBD1 (6 bases). V was clipped by 2 bases and J by 7 bases, with 14 bases between them. Germline CDR1 reads SGDLS; CDR2 reads YYNGEE. The CDR3 length is 14 residues. CDR3: CASSVYRDENTQYF. The CDR3 bases are TGTGCCAGCAGCGTCTACAGGGACGAAAATACGCAGTATTTT.

This clonotype was counted a few times. The chain carries TRBV30 and TRBJ1-5; no firm D call. Germline assignment: CDR1 GTSNPN and CDR2 SVGIG (reference sequence). Deletions cut 0 bases from V and 0 bases from J, with 9 bases between. The CDR3 runs 15 residues. The CDR3 DNA reads as TGTGCCTGGAGTGTCGACGGCCATAGCAATCAGCCCCAGCATTTT. Its protein product is CAWSVDGHSNQPQHF.

The genes are TRBV5-1 and TRBJ2-1; 7 bases are shared with TRBD1. Per germline, CDR1 SGHRS and CDR2 YFSETQ. With V trimmed by 1 base and J by 2 bases, 3 bases remained unmatched. This CDR3 comprises 15 residues. In DNA form, the CDR3 reads TGCGCCAGCAGCTTGCCCGGGACAGCCTACAATGAGCAGTTCTTC. As protein: CASSLPGTAYNEQFF. The whole variable domain, filled in from reference TRBV5-1 and TRBJ2-1, reads KAGVTQTPRYLIKTRGQQVTLSCSPISGHRSVSWYQQTPGQGLQFLFEYFSETQRNKGNFPGRFSGRQFSNSRSEMNVSTLELGDSALYLCASSLPGTAYNEQFFGPGTRLTVL.

This clonotype was counted a few times. The chain uses TRBV10-3 and TRBJ2-3; D may be TRBD2 (5 bases). Trimming removed 0 bases from V and 2 bases from J, with 9 bases in between. This CDR3 has 15 amino acids. Germline CDR1 is ENHRY and CDR2 is SYGVKD. This CDR3 is CAISESVGDTDTQYF. CDR3 sequence (DNA): TGTGCCATCAGTGAGTCGGTCGGGGACACAGATACGCAGTATTTT.

Regarding this clonotype: A much larger clone differs by one base, so this may be a read error. The chain carries TRBV7-8 and TRBJ2-7, with 7 bases identical to TRBD2. CDR3 length: 15 amino acids. V gave up 5 bases and J gave up 2 bases; unmatched junction bases: 9. The germline V gene encodes CDR1 SGHVS and CDR2 FQNEAQ. This CDR3 reads CASSQGGSAAYEQYF. CDR3 nucleotide sequence: TGTGCCAGCAGCCAAGGCGGGAGCGCGGCCTACGAGCAGTACTTC.

This clonotype was counted ten times or more. The chain joins TRBV12-3 or TRBV12-4 to TRBJ2-1, with TRBD2 matching over 10 bases. The CDR3 is 13 residues long. Losses at the gene ends were 8 bases for V and 8 bases for J; bases not matched to a gene: 6. Here the CDR3 DNA reads TGTGCCAGCGTAGCTAGCGGGAGCTATGAGCAGTTCTTC. This codes for CASVASGSYEQFF.

The table lists this clonotype with a few counts. This chain connects TRBV5-6 to TRBJ2-3, with TRBD2 identical over 8 bases. Germline trimming cut 0 bases from V and 5 bases from J; bases unmatched to any gene: 5. The CDR3 runs 15 residues. The germline V gene has CDR1 SGHDT and CDR2 YYEEEE. CDR3 residues: CASSLAGGRKDTQYF. The CDR3 DNA reads TGTGCCAGCAGCTTGGCGGGGGGGCGGAAAGATACGCAGTATTTT.

There are a few counts of this clonotype. The V call is TRBV20-1, the J call TRBJ2-3; TRBD1 agrees at 9 bases. Germline CDR1 DFQATT, CDR2 SNEGSKA (reference sequence). This CDR3 contains 15 residues. V gave up 4 bases and J gave up 4 bases; unmatched junction bases: 9. CDR3 nucleotides: TGCAGTGCTACCCCGACAGGGGGTATTGCAGATACGCAGTATTTT. It yields the protein CSATPTGGIADTQYF.

The table lists this clonotype with a few counts. The rearrangement links TRBV5-1 to TRBJ2-7; D is perhaps TRBD1 (5 bases). Trimming shortened V by 4 bases and J by 0 bases, and 17 bases separated the two germline ends. Germline loops: CDR1 SGHRS, CDR2 YFSETQ. The CDR3 extends over 16 amino acids. DNA for the CDR3: TGCGCCAGCAGCGTCGGGTGGGGCCTGAGCTCCTACGAGCAGTACTTC. Protein sequence: CASSVGWGLSSYEQYF.

The rearrangement uses TRBV24-1 and TRBJ2-5; D remains ambiguous. The CDR3 contains 15 residues. V lost 0 bases and J 0 bases, leaving 7 bases between the germline ends. The germline V gene has CDR1 KGHDR and CDR2 SFDVKD. The CDR3 sequence is CATSDLRTDQETQYF. The CDR3, as DNA: TGTGCCACCAGTGATTTGCGTACAGACCAAGAGACCCAGTACTTC.

The chain uses TRBV29-1 and TRBJ1-1, with 8 bases aligning to TRBD1. Per the germline V gene, CDR1 is SQVTM and CDR2 is ANQGSEA. The CDR3 is made up of 12 amino acids. With V trimmed by 7 bases and J by 6 bases, 7 bases remained unmatched. Written as DNA, the CDR3 is TGCAGCGCCGACAGGGGTAATTCTGAAGCTTTCTTT. Translating gives CSADRGNSEAFF.

This clonotype was seen a handful of times. For the CDR3, the DNA is TGTGCCAGCAGTTTCAGGACAGCCGTCGACGTGGAGCAGTACTTC. This codes for CASSFRTAVDVEQYF. The chain links TRBV6-2 or TRBV6-3 to TRBJ2-7, with D possibly matching TRBD1 (6 bases). The CDR3 covers 15 residues. The V gene lost 4 bases and the J gene lost 7 bases, with 20 bases spanning the gap. Germline lookup yields CDR1 MNHEY and CDR2 SVGEGT.

This clonotype was counted ten times or more. The V gene is TRBV12-3 or TRBV12-4, the J gene TRBJ2-2; D gene ambiguous. The V end lost 2 bases, the J end lost 7 bases, and 8 bases lay between the germline ends. CDR3 length: 13 residues. The CDR3 DNA follows: TGTGCCAGCAGTTTAATTGGTAACGGGGAGCTGTTTTTT. It translates to CASSLIGNGELFF.

In its sample, this clonotype was seen a few times. The chain is built from TRBV20-1 and TRBJ2-6; D remains unclear. The germline V gene encodes CDR1 DFQATT and CDR2 SNEGSKA (reference sequence). Trimming took off 1 base at V and 0 bases at J, with 7 bases between the two ends. The CDR3 is 15 residues long. CDR3 sequence (DNA): TGCAGTGCTAGAGGGAGTACCTCTGGGGCCAACGTCCTGACTTTC. Translation gives CSARGSTSGANVLTF.

This chain links TRBV3-1 with TRBJ2-3, with unresolved D. CDR3 size: 17 residues. V was pared by 0 bases and J by 2 bases, with 15 bases between. Germline V gene lookup returns CDR1 LGHDT and CDR2 YNNKEL (reference sequence). CDR3 in DNA: TGTGCCAGCAGCCAAGAGTGGGCCGGACCTTACACAGATACGCAGTATTTT. Its translation is CASSQEWAGPYTDTQYF.

This clonotype was seen only a few times. V gene TRBV6-5 combines with J gene TRBJ2-1; D perhaps matches TRBD2 (5 bases). The CDR3 covers 12 residues. CDR1 and CDR2 (germline): MNHEY, SVGAGI. Trimming removed 6 bases at V and 9 bases at J, with 12 bases between. The CDR3 sequence: CASSSLATEQFF. CDR3 nucleotide sequence: TGTGCCAGCAGCAGCCTAGCTACTGAGCAGTTCTTC.

In this sample, this clonotype turned up a few times. The chain recombines TRBV5-1 with TRBJ1-2, with D perhaps TRBD1 (6 bases). The CDR3 extends over 14 amino acids. V lost 5 bases and J 6 bases, leaving 17 bases between the germline ends. Per the germline V gene, CDR1 is SGHRS and CDR2 is YFSETQ. CDR3 nucleotide sequence: TGCGCCAGCAGTCGCACGGCAGGGGTGGATGGCTACACCTTC. Amino acid sequence: CASSRTAGVDGYTF.

This clonotype has a count of ten or more. The chain uses TRBV7-2 and TRBJ1-1, with TRBD1 as a possible D gene (6 bases). V was cut by 0 bases and J by 3 bases, with 29 bases left in between. The CDR3 covers 21 residues. The germline V gene encodes CDR1 SGHTA and CDR2 FQGNSA. The CDR3 DNA reads TGTGCCAGCAGCTTAGCTTCAGTCTACAGGGAAAAAAAGAGGACATACACTGAAGCTTTCTTT. As protein: CASSLASVYREKKRTYTEAFF.

This clonotype was seen once. This chain uses TRBV2 with TRBJ2-1; D not resolved. Per the germline V gene, CDR1 is SNHLY and CDR2 is FYNNEI. Between the trimmed V and J ends, which lost 8 bases and 4 bases, there was a span of 12 bases. This CDR3 region has 13 residues. The CDR3 is CASLIREYNEQFF. DNA of the CDR3: TGTGCCAGCCTAATAAGGGAATACAATGAGCAGTTCTTC.

This clonotype was seen a few times. The V gene is TRBV28, the J gene TRBJ1-2; a weak D match, TRBD1 (5 bases). The V end was cut by 3 bases, the J end by 8 bases, with 22 bases between. The germline CDR1 and CDR2 sequences are MDHEN and SYDVKM. This CDR3 contains 16 residues. The CDR3 bases are TGTGCCAGCAGTTTTTACCAGGGCTCTAACTTGGAGGGCTACACCTTC. This translates into CASSFYQGSNLEGYTF.

The rearrangement joins TRBV10-3 to TRBJ2-2, with a weak D call TRBD1 (6 bases). CDR3 length equals 15 residues. Germline V gene data show CDR1 as ENHRY and CDR2 as SYGVKD. Deletions cut 5 bases from V and 0 bases from J, with 10 bases between. CDR3 in DNA: TGTGCCATCAGTACCAGGGGACCGAACACCGGGGAGCTGTTTTTT. Encoded protein: CAISTRGPNTGELFF.

This clonotype appeared a few times. The chain links TRBV2 to TRBJ1-2; D gene unclear. CDR1 is SNHLY and CDR2 is FYNNEI in the germline V gene. The CDR3 is 13 residues long. V lost 8 bases and J lost 0, with 10 bases in between. The CDR3 sequence is CASGEETNYGYTF. In DNA, the CDR3 is TGTGCCAGCGGGGAAGAAACTAACTATGGCTACACCTTC.

The genes are TRBV6-5 and TRBJ2-1; tentatively, D is TRBD2 (5 bases). The germline V and J ends were trimmed by 0 bases and 1 base, with 13 bases remaining between them. Germline V gene lookup returns CDR1 MNHEY and CDR2 SVGAGI. This CDR3 contains 17 residues. The DNA for the CDR3 is TGTGCCAGCAGTTACTCGGGGAGCCCCTCGTCCTACAATGAGCAGTTCTTC. Translating gives CASSYSGSPSSYNEQFF.